The next 27 T cell receptor beta chains were all read from a single sample in a study of T cell repertoires in cytomegalovirus infection. Each CDR3 protein is one row after TCRdb ran MiXCR on the reads. The sample lists 550,000 to 850,000 distinct CDR3 sequences; 33% were seen once. Antigens for these TCRs are unknown. Sequenced material: cultured PBMCs, taken from culture after CMV antigen stimulation. All receptors derive from a human donor in good health (CMV status not recorded). Some clones in this sample may be carry-over from other donors' samples.

The J gene is TRBJ2-4, the V gene TRBV7-2; either TRBD1 or TRBD2 may supply D (5 bases each). The V end lost 6 bases, the J end lost 0 bases, and 12 bases lay between the germline ends. Per germline, CDR1 SGHTA and CDR2 FQGNSA. There are 15 residues in the CDR3. The CDR3 protein is CASSLTGTAKNIQYF. In nucleotides, the CDR3 is TGTGCCAGCAGTCTCACTGGGACAGCCAAAAACATTCAGTACTTC.

The gene calls are TRBV2 and TRBJ2-1; no firm D call. CDR3 length equals 11 residues. Germline V gene sequence: CDR1 SNHLY, CDR2 FYNNEI. The V end was cut by 4 bases, the J end by 11 bases, with 9 bases between. CDR3 residues: CASSGAAKQFF. Here the CDR3 DNA reads TGTGCCAGCAGTGGTGCTGCCAAGCAGTTCTTC.

The rearrangement links TRBV7-2 to TRBJ2-2, with TRBD2 matching 7 bases. CDR1 is SGHTA, CDR2 FQGNSA, per germline. The CDR3 runs 14 residues. V lost 10 bases and J lost 4; bases outside the gene matches: 9. DNA for the CDR3: TGTGCCACCAAGCGCGGGAGCGGCACCGGGGAGCTGTTTTTT. This gives the protein CATKRGSGTGELFF.

In this sample, this clonotype turned up a few times. The rearrangement links TRBV7-2 to TRBJ2-7; no clear D. CDR3 length: 15 residues. From germline, CDR1 is SGHTA and CDR2 FQGNSA. The germline V and J ends were trimmed by 3 bases and 5 bases, with 17 bases remaining between them. The CDR3 DNA reads TGTGCCAGCAGCTTTCTATGGGGTCGCCGGAACGAGCAGTACTTC. Translated: CASSFLWGRRNEQYF.

The gene calls are TRBV11-1 and TRBJ2-1; D is ambiguous. The CDR3 has 15 amino acids. The ends were cut back, 2 bases at V and 0 bases at J, with 8 bases in the middle. Per the germline V gene, CDR1 is SGHAT and CDR2 is FQDESV (reference sequence). The CDR3 loop reads CASSLWGSSYNEQFF. CDR3 nucleotides: TGTGCCAGCAGCTTATGGGGAAGCTCCTACAATGAGCAGTTCTTC. Combining the CDR3 with reference TRBV11-1 and TRBJ2-1 gives the whole variable domain EAEVAQSPRYKITEKSQAVAFWCDPISGHATLYWYRQILGQGPELLVQFQDESVVDDSQLPKDRFSAERLKGVDSTLKIQPAELGDSAMYLCASSLWGSSYNEQFFGPGTRLTVL.

The V gene is TRBV6-1, the J gene TRBJ1-6, with D possibly TRBD1 on 6 matching bases. Germline V gene sequence: CDR1 MNHNS, CDR2 SASEGT. Trimming took off 6 bases at V and 6 bases at J, with 24 bases between the two ends. The CDR3 extends over 18 amino acids. CDR3 sequence (DNA): TGTGCCAGCAGCATTAGGGGGGGGGGCGATTCCGGTAATTCACCCCTCCACTTT. Its translation is CASSIRGGGDSGNSPLHF.

This clonotype turned up a few times. The genes are TRBV28 and TRBJ2-7; 8 nucleotides match TRBD1. CDR1 is MDHEN, CDR2 SYDVKM, per germline. J was trimmed by 2 bases and V by 4 bases; bases with no gene match: 7. This CDR3 region has 15 residues. The CDR3 nucleotides read TGTGCCAGCAGTTCAGGGGGCTACGGGACCTACGAGCAGTACTTC. Translating it yields CASSSGGYGTYEQYF.

The CDR3 region is CASSFLAGGAGETQYF. The CDR3 nucleotides read TGTGCCAGCAGCTTTTTAGCGGGAGGTGCCGGAGAGACCCAGTACTTC. V is TRBV7-9 and J is TRBJ2-5; 10 positions agree with TRBD2. The trim removed 3 bases at V and 4 bases at J, leaving 8 bases unmatched. Germline V gene data show CDR1 as SEHNR and CDR2 as FQNEAQ (reference sequence). This CDR3 region has 16 residues.

This clonotype was detected only a few times. This chain joins TRBV7-6 and TRBJ1-1; D is ambiguous. The germline CDR1 and CDR2 sequences are SGHVS and FNYEAQ. V lost 2 bases to trimming and J lost 9 bases, with 10 bases between them. This CDR3 is 12 amino acids long. CDR3 sequence (DNA): TGTGCCAGCAGCTTAATAGGAGGGAAAGCTTTCTTT. It translates to CASSLIGGKAFF.

This clonotype came up many times. This chain joins TRBV7-2 and TRBJ1-1, with D possibly matching TRBD1 (6 bases). Germline V gene data show CDR1 as SGHTA and CDR2 as FQGNSA. Between the trimmed V and J ends, which lost 5 bases and 5 bases, there was a span of 15 bases. The CDR3 is 14 residues long. CDR3 bases: TGTGCCAGCAGCACGCAGCAAGGGGGGACTGAAGCTTTCTTT. Translated, it gives CASSTQQGGTEAFF.

This clonotype has just a few counts. The CDR3: CASGEAGGGYGYTF. Here the CDR3 DNA reads TGTGCTAGTGGTGAGGCGGGTGGGGGCTATGGCTACACCTTC. The J gene is TRBJ1-2, the V gene TRBV12-5; tentatively, D is TRBD1 (5 bases). The CDR3 has 14 residues. CDR1 and CDR2 from the germline V gene are LGHNT and FRNRAP. Deletions cut 5 bases from V and 4 bases from J, with 14 bases between.

This clonotype was seen a handful of times. This sequence joins TRBV6-6 and TRBJ2-2; D possibly corresponds to TRBD1 (5 bases). The germline V gene has CDR1 MNHNY and CDR2 SVGAGI (reference sequence). Trimming pared 5 bases from V and 5 bases from J, leaving 9 bases between. The CDR3 loop spans 13 amino acids. CDR3 protein: CASSAGQTGELFF. CDR3 nucleotides: TGTGCCAGCAGTGCAGGACAAACCGGGGAGCTGTTTTTT.

This clonotype was observed many times. The rearrangement uses TRBV7-8 and TRBJ1-2, with D maybe TRBD1 (6 bases). V was cut by 4 bases and J by 1 base, with 10 bases left in between. The CDR3 covers 14 residues. Germline assignment: CDR1 SGHVS and CDR2 FQNEAQ. This CDR3 reads CASSSNRDNYGYTF. In DNA form, the CDR3 reads TGTGCCAGCAGCTCAAACAGGGATAACTATGGCTACACCTTC. The variable domain in full, completed from reference TRBV7-8 and TRBJ1-2, reads GAGVSQSPRYKVAKRGQDVALRCDPISGHVSLFWYQQALGQGPEFLTYFQNEAQLDKSGLPSDRFFAERPEGSVSTLKIQRTQQEDSAVYLCASSSNRDNYGYTFGSGTRLTVV.

The chain has TRBV29-1 and TRBJ2-5; no clear D gene. Germline CDR1 is SQVTM and CDR2 is ANQGSEA. V was clipped by 4 bases and J by 0 bases, with 6 bases between them. The CDR3 totals 12 residues. In nucleotides, the CDR3 is TGCAGCGTTGGTAGCCACCAAGAGACCCAGTACTTC. Its protein is CSVGSHQETQYF.

This rearrangement joins TRBV29-1 to TRBJ2-3; D is perhaps TRBD1 (6 bases). The CDR3 contains 15 residues. Germline V lookup: CDR1 SQVTM, CDR2 ANQGSEA. Deletions cut 3 bases from V and 1 base from J, with 14 bases between. The chain's CDR3 is CSVDSTGQGTDTQYF. CDR3 in DNA: TGCAGCGTTGACTCCACAGGGCAGGGCACAGATACGCAGTATTTT.

This clonotype was observed once. The rearrangement joins TRBV20-1 to TRBJ2-7; a weak D match, TRBD1 (5 bases). This CDR3 is built from 14 residues. Germline V lookup: CDR1 DFQATT, CDR2 SNEGSKA (reference sequence). Trimming removed 6 bases at V and 0 bases at J, with 15 bases between. This CDR3 is CSAAGHRSSYEQYF. The DNA of the CDR3 is TGCAGTGCGGCTGGGCACAGGAGCTCCTACGAGCAGTACTTC.

This clonotype has a handful of counts. The V and J genes are TRBV25-1 and TRBJ2-7; D may be TRBD1 (6 bases). This CDR3 comprises 14 residues. Trimming stripped 4 bases from V and 4 bases from J, with 14 bases between. Germline V gene sequence: CDR1 MGHDK, CDR2 SYGVNS. This CDR3 is CASSVGQYTYEQYF. The CDR3 DNA reads TGTGCCAGCAGTGTCGGACAGTATACTTACGAGCAGTACTTC.

This clonotype has a handful of counts. V and J are TRBV4-1 and TRBJ1-2; no firm D call. The germline V and J ends were trimmed by 1 base and 0 bases, with 12 bases remaining between them. The length of the CDR3 is 16 residues. The germline V gene has CDR1 MGHRA and CDR2 YSYEKL. In DNA form, the CDR3 reads TGCGCCAGCAGCCAAGGACGTACGGGGACTAACTATGGCTACACCTTC. This encodes CASSQGRTGTNYGYTF.

In its sample, this clonotype was seen a few times. The chain recombines TRBV5-4 with TRBJ1-2, with TRBD1 matching 7 bases. The CDR3 runs 13 residues. Germline V CDR1 and CDR2: SGHNT, YYREEE (reference sequence). Trimming removed 7 bases from V and 2 bases from J; junction bases left unmatched: 5. Here the CDR3 reads CASASGGNYGYTF. CDR3 bases: TGTGCCAGCGCCTCAGGGGGAAACTATGGCTACACCTTC.

This clonotype was observed many times. The CDR3 loop reads CASSLTGGPTDTQYF. The CDR3 nucleotides read TGTGCCAGCAGCTTGACGGGGGGGCCCACAGATACGCAGTATTTT. The V and J genes are TRBV7-2 and TRBJ2-3, with 8 positions matching TRBD2. CDR3 length equals 15 residues. The germline CDR1 and CDR2 sequences are SGHTA and FQGNSA. J lost 2 bases, V lost 3 bases, and 4 bases had no gene match.

V usage is TRBV18 and J usage is TRBJ1-3; D perhaps matches TRBD1 (6 bases). Germline CDR1 is KGHSH and CDR2 is LQKENI. The CDR3 consists of 14 residues. The V end was cut by 3 bases, the J end by 7 bases, with 13 bases between. CDR3 protein: CASSPGHRANTIYF. CDR3 bases: TGTGCCAGCTCACCGGGACATCGGGCCAACACCATATATTTT.

Here the CDR3 reads CASSQVATARSTIYF. The DNA of the CDR3 is TGTGCCAGCAGCCAAGTTGCGACCGCGAGATCCACCATATATTTT. This chain joins TRBV14 and TRBJ1-3; D gene ambiguous. V lost 1 base and J 9 bases, leaving 16 bases between the germline ends. CDR1 and CDR2 (germline): SGHDN, FVKESK. The CDR3 is 15 residues long. Based on the CDR3 plus reference TRBV14 and TRBJ1-3, the full variable domain is EAGVTQFPSHSVIEKGQTVTLRCDPISGHDNLYWYRRVMGKEIKFLLHFVKESKQDESGMPNNRFLAERTGGTYSTLKVQPAELEDSGVYFCASSQVATARSTIYFGEGSWLTVV.

The chain is built from TRBV11-2 and TRBJ2-7; perhaps TRBD2 as D (5 bases). The CDR3 is made up of 14 amino acids. The V end lost 6 bases, the J end lost 6 bases, and 18 bases lay between the germline ends. CDR1 and CDR2 (germline): SGHAT, FQNNGV. Here the CDR3 reads CASSYVLGGGEQYF. As DNA, the CDR3 is TGTGCCAGCAGTTACGTCTTGGGCGGAGGCGAGCAGTACTTC.

The gene calls are TRBV20-1 and TRBJ2-7; weak D call: TRBD2 (5 bases). Between the trimmed V and J ends, which lost 3 bases and 3 bases, there was a span of 12 bases. Germline CDR1 and CDR2: DFQATT and SNEGSKA (reference sequence). The CDR3 length is 13 residues. Written as DNA, the CDR3 is TGCAGTGCTAGGGGAGTATTACTCTACGAGCAGTACTTC. It specifies CSARGVLLYEQYF.

The rearrangement links TRBV27 to TRBJ2-7; the match to TRBD1 covers 9 bases. The length of the CDR3 is 16 residues. Trimming removed 5 bases from V and 5 bases from J; junction bases left unmatched: 13. From germline, CDR1 is MNHEY and CDR2 SMNVEV (reference sequence). This chain's CDR3 is CASSRSLRDRVHEQYF. CDR3 in DNA: TGTGCCAGCAGTCGTAGCCTCCGGGACAGGGTCCACGAGCAGTACTTC.

The rearrangement links TRBV20-1 to TRBJ2-7, with D tentatively TRBD2 (6 bases). Germline CDR1 and CDR2: DFQATT and SNEGSKA (reference sequence). V was pared by 5 bases and J by 1 base, with 12 bases between. This CDR3 region has 13 residues. The CDR3 DNA is TGCAGTGCTCCGGCGGAGGGGTCCTACGAGCAGTACTTC. As protein: CSAPAEGSYEQYF.

The gene calls are TRBV2 and TRBJ2-1, with 11 nucleotides matching TRBD2. Germline values: CDR1 SNHLY, CDR2 FYNNEI. The CDR3 totals 14 residues. J lost 6 bases, V lost 4 bases, and 2 bases had no gene match. This CDR3 is CASSGLAGGNEQFF. CDR3 nucleotide sequence: TGTGCCAGCAGTGGGCTAGCGGGGGGCAATGAGCAGTTCTTC.